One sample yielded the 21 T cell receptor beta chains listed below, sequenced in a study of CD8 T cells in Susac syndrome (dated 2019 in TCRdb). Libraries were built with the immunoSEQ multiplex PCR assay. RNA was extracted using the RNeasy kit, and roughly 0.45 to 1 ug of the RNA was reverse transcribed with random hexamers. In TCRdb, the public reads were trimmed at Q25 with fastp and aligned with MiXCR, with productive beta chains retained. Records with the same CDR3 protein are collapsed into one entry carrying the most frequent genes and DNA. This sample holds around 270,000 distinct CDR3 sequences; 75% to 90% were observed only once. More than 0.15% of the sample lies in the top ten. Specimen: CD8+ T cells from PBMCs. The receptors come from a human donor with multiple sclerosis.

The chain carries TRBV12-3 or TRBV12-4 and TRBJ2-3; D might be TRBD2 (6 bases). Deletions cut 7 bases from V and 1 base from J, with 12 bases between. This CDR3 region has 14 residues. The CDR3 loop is CASMEGWRTDTQYF. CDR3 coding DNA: TGTGCCAGCATGGAGGGGTGGCGCACAGATACGCAGTATTTT.

CDR3 DNA sequence: TGTGCCAGCAGACTTACAGGGGGACAGGGAGCTTTCTTT. This encodes CASRLTGGQGAFF. The chain combines TRBV27 with TRBJ1-1, with 9 bases fitting TRBD1. Per the germline V gene, CDR1 is MNHEY and CDR2 is SMNVEV (reference sequence). Trimming cost V 6 bases and J 10 bases; bases outside gene matches: 9. CDR3 size: 13 residues.

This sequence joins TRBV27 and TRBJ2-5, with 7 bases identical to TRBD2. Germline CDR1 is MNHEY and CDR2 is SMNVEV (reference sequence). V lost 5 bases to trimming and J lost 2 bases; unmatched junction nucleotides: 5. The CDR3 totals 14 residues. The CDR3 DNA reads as TGTGCCAGCAGTCTCGGACTAGAACAAGAGACCCAGTACTTC. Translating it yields CASSLGLEQETQYF.

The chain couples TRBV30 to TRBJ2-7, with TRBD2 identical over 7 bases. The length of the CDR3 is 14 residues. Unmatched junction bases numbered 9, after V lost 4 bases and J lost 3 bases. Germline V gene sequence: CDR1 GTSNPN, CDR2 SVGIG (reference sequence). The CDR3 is CAWTSSGDFYEQYF. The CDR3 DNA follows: TGTGCCTGGACTTCAAGCGGGGACTTCTACGAGCAGTACTTC.

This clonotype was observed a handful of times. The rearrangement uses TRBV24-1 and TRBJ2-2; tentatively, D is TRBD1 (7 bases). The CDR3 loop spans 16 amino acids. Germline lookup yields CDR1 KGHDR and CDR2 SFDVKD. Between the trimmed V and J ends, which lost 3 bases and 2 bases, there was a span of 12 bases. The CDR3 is CATSDDREANTGELFF. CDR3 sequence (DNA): TGTGCCACCAGTGATGACAGGGAGGCTAACACCGGGGAGCTGTTTTTT.

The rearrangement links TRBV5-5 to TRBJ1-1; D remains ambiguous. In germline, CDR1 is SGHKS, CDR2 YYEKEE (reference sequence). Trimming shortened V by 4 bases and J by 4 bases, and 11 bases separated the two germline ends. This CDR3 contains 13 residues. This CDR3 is CASSELEGTEAFF. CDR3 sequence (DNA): TGTGCCAGCAGCGAACTGGAGGGCACTGAAGCTTTCTTT. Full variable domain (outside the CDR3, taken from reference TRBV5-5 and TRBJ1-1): DAGVTQSPTHLIKTRGQQVTLRCSPISGHKSVSWYQQVLGQGPQFIFQYYEKEERGRGNFPDRFSARQFPNYSSELNVNALLLGDSALYLCASSELEGTEAFFGQGTRLTVV.

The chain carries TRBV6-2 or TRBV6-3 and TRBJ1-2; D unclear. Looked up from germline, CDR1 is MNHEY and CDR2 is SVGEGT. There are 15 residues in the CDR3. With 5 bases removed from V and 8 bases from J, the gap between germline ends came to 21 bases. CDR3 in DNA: TGTGCCAGCAGTCTTTGGATACGGGCAAACCACGGCTACACCTTC. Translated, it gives CASSLWIRANHGYTF.

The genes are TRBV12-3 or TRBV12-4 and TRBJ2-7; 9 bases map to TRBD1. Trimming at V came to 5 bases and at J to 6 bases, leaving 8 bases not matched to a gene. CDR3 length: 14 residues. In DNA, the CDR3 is TGTGCCAGCAGTCATCCGGGACAGGGAAGCGAGCAGTACTTC. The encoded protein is CASSHPGQGSEQYF.

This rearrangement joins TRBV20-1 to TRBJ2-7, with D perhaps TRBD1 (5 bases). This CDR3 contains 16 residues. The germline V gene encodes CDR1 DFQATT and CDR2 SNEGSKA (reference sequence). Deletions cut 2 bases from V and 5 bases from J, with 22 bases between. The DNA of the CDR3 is TGCAGTGCTAGACCAGGTATGACAGTGTACGGCAACGAGCAGTACTTC. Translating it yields CSARPGMTVYGNEQYF.

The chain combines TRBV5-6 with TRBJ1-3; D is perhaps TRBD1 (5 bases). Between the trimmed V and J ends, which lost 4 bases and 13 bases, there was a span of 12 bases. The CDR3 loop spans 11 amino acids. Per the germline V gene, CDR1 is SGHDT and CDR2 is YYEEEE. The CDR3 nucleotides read TGTGCCAGCAGCACCGGGACGGAGATATATTTT. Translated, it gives CASSTGTEIYF.

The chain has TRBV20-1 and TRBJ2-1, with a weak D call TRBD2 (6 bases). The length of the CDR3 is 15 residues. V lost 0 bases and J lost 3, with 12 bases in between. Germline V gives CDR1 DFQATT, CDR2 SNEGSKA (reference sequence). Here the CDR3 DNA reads TGCAGTGCTAGAGATCCGCTAGCGTACTACAATGAGCAGTTCTTC. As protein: CSARDPLAYYNEQFF.

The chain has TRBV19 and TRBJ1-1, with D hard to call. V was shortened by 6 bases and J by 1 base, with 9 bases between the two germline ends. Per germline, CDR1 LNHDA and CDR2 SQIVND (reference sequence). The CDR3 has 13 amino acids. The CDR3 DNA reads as TGTGCCAGTAGCAACGGGAGGAACACTGAAGCTTTCTTT. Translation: CASSNGRNTEAFF.

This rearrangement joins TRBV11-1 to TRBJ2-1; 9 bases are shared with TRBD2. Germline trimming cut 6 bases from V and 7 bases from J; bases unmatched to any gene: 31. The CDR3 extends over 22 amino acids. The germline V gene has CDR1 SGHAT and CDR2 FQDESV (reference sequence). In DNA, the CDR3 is TGTGCCAGCAGGGGTAGCTTAGTCTCTCGCGGGAGGGCCAATTGGTGGATGAATGAGCAGTTCTTC. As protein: CASRGSLVSRGRANWWMNEQFF.

CDR3 sequence (DNA): TGTGCCAGCAGTCCAGTAGCGGGAGCAGCCTACGAGCAGTACTTC. It yields the protein CASSPVAGAAYEQYF. V gene TRBV27 combines with J gene TRBJ2-7; 9 bases fit TRBD2. Trimming cost V 5 bases and J 2 bases; bases outside gene matches: 7. Germline V gene data show CDR1 as MNHEY and CDR2 as SMNVEV (reference sequence). The CDR3 totals 15 residues.

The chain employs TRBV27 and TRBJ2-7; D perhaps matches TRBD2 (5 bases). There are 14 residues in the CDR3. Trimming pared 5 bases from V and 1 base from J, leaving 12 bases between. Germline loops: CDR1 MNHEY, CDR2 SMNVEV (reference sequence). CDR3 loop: CASSTWTGSYEQYF. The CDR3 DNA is TGTGCCAGCAGTACCTGGACGGGATCCTACGAGCAGTACTTC.

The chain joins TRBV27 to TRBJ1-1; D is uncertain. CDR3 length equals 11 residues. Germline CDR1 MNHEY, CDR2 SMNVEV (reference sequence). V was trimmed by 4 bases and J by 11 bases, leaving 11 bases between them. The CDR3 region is CASSYGMQAFF. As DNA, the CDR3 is TGTGCCAGCAGTTACGGGATGCAGGCTTTCTTT.

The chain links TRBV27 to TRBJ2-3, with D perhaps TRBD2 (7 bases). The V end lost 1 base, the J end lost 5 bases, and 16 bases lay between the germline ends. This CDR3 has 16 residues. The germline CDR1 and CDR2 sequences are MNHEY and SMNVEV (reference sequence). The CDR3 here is CASSLFGGGAGDTQYF. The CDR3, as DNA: TGTGCCAGCAGTTTATTTGGTGGGGGGGCAGGAGATACGCAGTATTTT.

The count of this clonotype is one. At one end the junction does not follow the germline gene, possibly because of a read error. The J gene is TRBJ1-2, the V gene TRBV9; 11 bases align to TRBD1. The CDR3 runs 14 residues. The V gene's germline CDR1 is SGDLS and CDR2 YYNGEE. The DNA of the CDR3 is TGTGCCGGCAGCCCGGGACAGGGGGTCTATGGCTACACCTTC. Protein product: CAGSPGQGVYGYTF.

CDR3 region: CASSTNRVRGEQYF. CDR3 in DNA: TGTGCCAGCAGCACCAACAGGGTCCGGGGGGAGCAGTACTTC. The chain recombines TRBV7-2 with TRBJ2-7; tentatively, D is TRBD1 or TRBD2 (6 bases each). The germline CDR1 and CDR2 sequences are SGHTA and FQGNSA. This CDR3 comprises 14 residues. V was cut by 5 bases and J by 7 bases, with 18 bases left in between.

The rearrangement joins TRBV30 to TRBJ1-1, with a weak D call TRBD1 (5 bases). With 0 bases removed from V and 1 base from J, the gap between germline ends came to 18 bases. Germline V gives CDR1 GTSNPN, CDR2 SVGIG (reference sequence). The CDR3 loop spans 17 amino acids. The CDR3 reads CAWSVFWMGDPNTEAFF. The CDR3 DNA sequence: TGTGCCTGGAGTGTGTTTTGGATGGGGGACCCGAACACTGAAGCTTTCTTT. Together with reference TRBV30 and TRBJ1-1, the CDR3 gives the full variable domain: SQTIHQWPATLVQPVGSPLSLECTVEGTSNPNLYWYRQAAGRGLQLLFYSVGIGQISSEVPQNLSASRPQDRQFILSSKKLLLSDSGFYLCAWSVFWMGDPNTEAFFGQGTRLTVV.

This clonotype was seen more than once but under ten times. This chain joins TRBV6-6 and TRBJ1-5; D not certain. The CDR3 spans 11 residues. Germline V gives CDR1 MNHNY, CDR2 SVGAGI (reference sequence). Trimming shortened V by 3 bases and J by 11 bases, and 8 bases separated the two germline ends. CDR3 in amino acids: CASSYSGSQHF. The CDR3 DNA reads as TGTGCCAGCAGTTATAGTGGGTCCCAGCATTTT.